The entry that follows covers one T cell receptor (beta chain) sequence. Its matching antigen is unknown. One junction end does not reproduce the germline sequence, and a read error may be involved. Researchers isolated at least 7 million PBMCs per sample. The data derive from a study of blood T cells in healthy people across ages. Study-wide points: The long-lived group displayed more naive CD4+ cells, plus higher diversity, than the aged donors did. Naive and antigen-experienced cells could not be conclusively compared, given unsorted PBMCs. Diversity estimates from one million T cells were considered underestimates.

The CDR3 length is 11 residues. Alongside a J-beta primer mix, a sample-barcoded 5' primer served in a second PCR lasting about 7 to 11 cycles. TCRdb reanalysed the 5' RACE reads using MiXCR and keeps one entry per CDR3 protein. The table has over 950,000 distinct CDR3 sequences, 30% to 40% seen once. This TCR was sampled from a man aged 18 to 30 in good health. The V gene is TRBV12-3 or TRBV12-4, the J gene TRBJ2-5; D not certain. Sequenced sample: blood. The CDR3 protein is CAGSLEETQYF. The CDR3 coding sequence is TGTGCCGGCAGTCTGGAAGAGACCCAGTACTTC.